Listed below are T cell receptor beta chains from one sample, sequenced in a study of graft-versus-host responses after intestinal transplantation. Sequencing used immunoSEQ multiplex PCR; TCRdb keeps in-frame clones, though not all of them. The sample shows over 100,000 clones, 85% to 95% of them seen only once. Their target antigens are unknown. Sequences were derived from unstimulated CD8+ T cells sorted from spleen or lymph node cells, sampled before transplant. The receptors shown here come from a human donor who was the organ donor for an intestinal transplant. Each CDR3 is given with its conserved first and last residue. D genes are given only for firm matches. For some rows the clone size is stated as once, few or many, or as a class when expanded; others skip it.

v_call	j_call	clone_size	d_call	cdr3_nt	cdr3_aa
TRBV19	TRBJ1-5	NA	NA	TGTGCCAGTAGTACGGGGAGTAATCAGCCCCAGCATTTT	CASSTGSNQPQHF
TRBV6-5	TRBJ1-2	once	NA	TGTGCCAGCAGTTTACGTCAGTGGGACTATGGCTACACCTTC	CASSLRQWDYGYTF
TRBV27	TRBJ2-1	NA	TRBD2	TGTGCCAGCAGTTTGCGGTACGGCGGGAGAAAGAAGTCCTACAATGAGCAGTTCTTC	CASSLRYGGRKKSYNEQFF
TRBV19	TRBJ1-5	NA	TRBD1	TGTGCCAGTAGTATAATGACAGGGAGCAATCAGCCCCAGCATTTT	CASSIMTGSNQPQHF
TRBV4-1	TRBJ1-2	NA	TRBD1	TGCGCCAGCAGCGTTTCATACCGGGACAGGGGGCCTAAGGATGGCTACACCTTC	CASSVSYRDRGPKDGYTF
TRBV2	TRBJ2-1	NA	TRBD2	TGTGCCAGCACTTTCACTAGCGGTTACAATGAGCAGTTCTTC	CASTFTSGYNEQFF
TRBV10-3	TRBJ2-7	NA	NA	TGTGCCATCGGGCCAACGATACAGGGTCACGAGCAGTACTTC	CAIGPTIQGHEQYF
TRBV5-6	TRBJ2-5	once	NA	TGTGCCAGCAGCTTGGGACAGAACAACGAAGAGACCCAGTACTTC	CASSLGQNNEETQYF
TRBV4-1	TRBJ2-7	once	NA	TGCGCCAGCAGCCAAGACGGGGGCGCAGGGTCCTACGAGCAGTACTTC	CASSQDGGAGSYEQYF
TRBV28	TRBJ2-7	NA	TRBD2	TGTGCCAGCAGTTTAGCGGGGGGCGGGTACGAGCAGTACTTC	CASSLAGGGYEQYF
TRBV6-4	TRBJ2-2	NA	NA	TGTGCCAGCAGTGACTCGAGCGGGGAGCTGTTTTTT	CASSDSSGELFF
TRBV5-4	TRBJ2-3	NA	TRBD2	TGTGCCAGCGGACTAGCGGGAGGACGGTCAGATACGCAGTATTTT	CASGLAGGRSDTQYF
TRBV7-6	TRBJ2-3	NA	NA	TGTGCCAGCAGCTCGGTTACGAGGGCAGATACGCAGTATTTT	CASSSVTRADTQYF
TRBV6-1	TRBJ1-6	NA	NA	TGTGCCAGCAGTGAAGGGGGACGTGGATCCTATAATTCACCCCTCCACTTT	CASSEGGRGSYNSPLHF
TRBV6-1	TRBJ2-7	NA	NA	TGTGCCAGCAGTTCTAGCTCCTACGAGCAGTACTTC	CASSSSSYEQYF
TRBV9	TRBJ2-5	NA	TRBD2	TGTGCCAGCAGCGCTCTCGGGGGGAGACAAGAGACCCAGTACTTC	CASSALGGRQETQYF
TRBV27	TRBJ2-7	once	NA	TGTGCCAGCAGTTTACGACAAACTTACGAGCAGTACTTC	CASSLRQTYEQYF
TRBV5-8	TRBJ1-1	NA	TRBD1	TGTGCCAGCAGCCCCCTGGGACAGGGGACTGAAGCTTTCTTT	CASSPLGQGTEAFF
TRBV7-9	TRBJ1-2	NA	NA	TGTGCCAGCAGCTCGGACTGGACCCCCCCTGGTGGCTACACCTTC	CASSSDWTPPGGYTF
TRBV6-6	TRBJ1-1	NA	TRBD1	TGTGCCAGCGGCTACGACAGGGGAGATTCGAGCACTGAAGCTTTCTTT	CASGYDRGDSSTEAFF
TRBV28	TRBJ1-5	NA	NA	TGTGCCAGCAGTTTAAGTTTGCAGAGCAATCAGCCCCAGCATTTT	CASSLSLQSNQPQHF
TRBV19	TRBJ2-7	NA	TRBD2	TGTGCCAGTAGTATCCCTACGACCGGGACTAGCGGATACGAGCAGTACTTC	CASSIPTTGTSGYEQYF
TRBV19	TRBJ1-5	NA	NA	TGTGCCAGTAGTATAGGCGGGAATCAGCCCCAGCATTTT	CASSIGGNQPQHF
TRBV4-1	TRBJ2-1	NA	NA	TGCGCCAGCAGGTTGGACTCGAGCTCCTACAATGAGCAGTTCTTC	CASRLDSSSYNEQFF
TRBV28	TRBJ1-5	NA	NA	TGTGCCAGCAGTTTAGATTTCCTGGGGAAGTATAGCAATCAGCCCCAGCATTTT	CASSLDFLGKYSNQPQHF
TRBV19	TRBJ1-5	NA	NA	TGTGCCAGTAGTCCACACACTGATAGCAATCAGCCCCAGCATTTT	CASSPHTDSNQPQHF
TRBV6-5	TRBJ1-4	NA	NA	TGTGCCAGCAGTCTGACGGAATCTAATGAAAAACTGTTTTTT	CASSLTESNEKLFF
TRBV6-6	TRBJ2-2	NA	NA	TGTGCCAGCAGTTACGCTAGCACCGGGGAGCTGTTTTTT	CASSYASTGELFF